These 9 T cell receptor beta chains originate from one sample sequenced in a study of regulatory T cells in long-lasting Graves disease. The authors built TCR beta libraries using iRepertoire HTBI primers and Arm-PCR of CDR3 regions. Via MiXCR, TCRdb re-called the multiplex PCR reads, giving one row per CDR3 protein. This sample has about 450,000 distinct CDR3 sequences, with roughly a quarter found just once. Time point denoted: persistent/refractory GD, antithyroid drugs over 5 years with positive TRAb. Construction of the TCR library relied on RNA isolated from PBMCs. The sample was peripheral blood mononuclear cells (PBMCs), taken when the disease was refractory, from a patient treated with antithyroid drugs. These receptor sequences come from a female donor with Graves disease.

A word on this clonotype: This could be a read error, since a much larger clone is one nucleotide away. This chain uses TRBV6-5 with TRBJ2-5; D possibly corresponds to TRBD2 (6 bases). Per the germline V gene, CDR1 is MNHEY and CDR2 is SVGAGI. The length of the CDR3 is 15 residues. DNA of the CDR3: TGTACCAGCAGTTACGCGGGAAGTGATCAAGAGACCCAGTACTTC. This gives the protein CTSSYAGSDQETQYF.

The chain uses TRBV20-1 and TRBJ2-5; D may correspond to TRBD1 or TRBD2 (5 bases each). The CDR3 is 17 residues long. Trimming cost V 0 bases and J 2 bases, with 19 bases left between them. Germline lookup yields CDR1 DFQATT and CDR2 SNEGSKA (reference sequence). CDR3 in DNA: TGCAGTGCTAGAGATCCACGGCGAGGGGTGGGACAAGAGACCCAGTACTTC. It translates to CSARDPRRGVGQETQYF.

The chain has TRBV15 and TRBJ2-4; D unclear. The V gene's germline CDR1 is LNHNV and CDR2 YYDKDF (reference sequence). V lost 1 base and J lost 0, with 31 bases in between. The CDR3 length is 23 residues. Here the CDR3 DNA reads TGTGCCACCAGCAGAGCCTGGGCCACGGGCTTACCTTCTGACACCCCAGCCAAAAACATTCAGTACTTC. Translating gives CATSRAWATGLPSDTPAKNIQYF.

Details on this clonotype: A much larger clone lies a single base off, so this may be a read error. The chain carries TRBV2 and TRBJ2-7, with 11 bases aligning to TRBD2. The trim removed 8 bases at V and 5 bases at J, leaving 11 bases unmatched. In germline, CDR1 is SNHLY, CDR2 FYNNEI. This CDR3 comprises 15 residues. CDR3 sequence: CASLSLAGGPNEQYF. In DNA, the CDR3 is TGTGCCAGCCTTTCCTTAGCGGGAGGGCCAAACGAGCAGTACTTC.

This clonotype was seen only a few times. The rearrangement links TRBV5-1 to TRBJ1-2; D is unclear. In germline, CDR1 is SGHRS, CDR2 YFSETQ. The CDR3 loop spans 18 amino acids. Trimming removed 0 bases from V and 4 bases from J, with 22 bases in between. In DNA, the CDR3 is TGCGCCAGCAGCTTGGCCGGGCCTGAGATCCCGAAGAGCTATGGCTACACCTTC. It is translated as CASSLAGPEIPKSYGYTF. Full variable domain (outside the CDR3, taken from reference TRBV5-1 and TRBJ1-2): KAGVTQTPRYLIKTRGQQVTLSCSPISGHRSVSWYQQTPGQGLQFLFEYFSETQRNKGNFPGRFSGRQFSNSRSEMNVSTLELGDSALYLCASSLAGPEIPKSYGYTFGSGTRLTVV.

The rearrangement uses TRBV7-2 and TRBJ2-1; no reliable D call. The germline V gene has CDR1 SGHTA and CDR2 FQGNSA. The CDR3 is made up of 15 amino acids. Trimming shortened V by 6 bases and J by 7 bases, and 19 bases separated the two germline ends. CDR3 nucleotides: TGTGCCAGCAGTGAGGTTTCAAGGTTCGGGAATGAGCAGTTCTTC. Translating gives CASSEVSRFGNEQFF. Combining the CDR3 with reference TRBV7-2 and TRBJ2-1 gives the whole variable domain GAGVSQSPSNKVTEKGKDVELRCDPISGHTALYWYRQSLGQGLEFLIYFQGNSAPDKSGLPSDRFSAERTGGSVSTLTIQRTQQEDSAVYLCASSEVSRFGNEQFFGPGTRLTVL.

V gene TRBV19 combines with J gene TRBJ1-1, with 7 positions matching TRBD1. The CDR3 length is 12 residues. V lost 3 bases to trimming and J lost 7 bases; unmatched junction nucleotides: 2. Germline values: CDR1 LNHDA, CDR2 SQIVND (reference sequence). The CDR3 DNA is TGTGCCAGTAGTATTCGACAGGGTGAAGCTTTCTTT. Its translation is CASSIRQGEAFF.

The J gene is TRBJ1-2, the V gene TRBV20-1; 8 bases are a match to TRBD1. V was pared by 5 bases and J by 7 bases, with 6 bases of the junction left unmatched. Germline V gene lookup returns CDR1 DFQATT and CDR2 SNEGSKA (reference sequence). The CDR3 is 12 residues long. This chain's CDR3 is CSAAQGDSGYTF. In nucleotides, the CDR3 is TGCAGTGCTGCACAGGGGGACTCTGGCTACACCTTC.

This clonotype appeared many times. This chain connects TRBV28 to TRBJ2-7, with D tentatively TRBD2 (5 bases). The CDR3 totals 16 residues. Germline CDR1 MDHEN, CDR2 SYDVKM. Trimming pared 1 base from V and 0 bases from J, leaving 13 bases between. Here the CDR3 reads CASSLLDWSSSYEQYF. As DNA, the CDR3 is TGTGCCAGCAGTTTATTGGACTGGAGCAGCTCCTACGAGCAGTACTTC.